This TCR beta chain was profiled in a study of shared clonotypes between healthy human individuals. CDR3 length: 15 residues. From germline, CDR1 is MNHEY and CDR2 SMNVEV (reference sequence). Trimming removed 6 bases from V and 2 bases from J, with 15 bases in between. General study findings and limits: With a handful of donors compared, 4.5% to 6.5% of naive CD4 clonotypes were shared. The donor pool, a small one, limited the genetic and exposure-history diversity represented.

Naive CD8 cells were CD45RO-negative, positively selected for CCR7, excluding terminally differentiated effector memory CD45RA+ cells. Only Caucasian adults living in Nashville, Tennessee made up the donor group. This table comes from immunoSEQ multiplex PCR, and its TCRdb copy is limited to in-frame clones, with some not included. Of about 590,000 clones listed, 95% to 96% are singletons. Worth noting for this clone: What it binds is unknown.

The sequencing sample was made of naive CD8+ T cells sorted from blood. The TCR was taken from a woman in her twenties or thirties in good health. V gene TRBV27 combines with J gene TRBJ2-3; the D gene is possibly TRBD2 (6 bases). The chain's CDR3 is CASSPREASTDTQYF. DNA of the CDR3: TGTGCCAGCAGCCCCAGGGAGGCCTCCACAGATACGCAGTATTTT.